This record covers a single T cell receptor (beta chain). What it binds is unknown. The data are from a study of beta chain features in type 1 diabetes. Study results and caveats: High-TCR-expressing cells could be over-represented by cDNA sequencing. TCRB CDR3s were moderately but significantly shorter in Type 1 diabetes patients in all four CD4+ subsets. The naive, central memory and Treg TCRB repertoires looked more alike in patients than they did in healthy donors.

Trimming removed 0 bases from V and 8 bases from J; junction bases left unmatched: 8. In germline, CDR1 is SGHRS, CDR2 YFSETQ. The CDR3 length is 16 residues. Every isolated RNA sample was fully reverse transcribed, so sequencing captured expressed TCRB transcripts. The table came from immunoSEQ multiplex PCR; TCRdb's copy has only in-frame clones and leaves some out. In the table there are 250,000 to 300,000 clones, 24% of which are singletons. The clonotype originates from a woman in her twenties or thirties with type 1 diabetes. This sequence joins TRBV5-1 and TRBJ2-1; 10 nucleotides agree with TRBD1. Sequenced input: naive CD4+ T cells from blood. The CDR3 coding sequence is TGCGCCAGCAGCTTGGGGGACAGGGGCGGGTGGGATGAGCAGTTCTTC. Its translation is CASSLGDRGGWDEQFF.